This TCR gamma chain came from a study of Vδ1+ human thymocytes (dated by TCRdb to the late 2010s). Regarding the study in general: As a data resource, the study described the mRNA-level TRG and TRD CDR3 repertoires found in highly purified Vdelta1+ thymocytes taken from young children. Validation of the multiplex-based CDR3 amplicon strategy against 5'RACE-based CDR3 amplicon generation methods had been performed previously.

For CDR1 and CDR2, the germline V gene (reference sequence) lists VTNTFY and YDVSTARD. Trimming removed 0 bases from V and 3 bases from J; the gene matches leave 5 bases unexplained. From its cysteine to its phenylalanine, the CDR3 spans 14 amino acids. CDR3 DNA is the only sequence kept; it has 42 bases, read in frame from the first base. General conclusions and limits of the study: Donors did not cluster by age or sex, so the analyses were not stratified by age or sex. In contrast to oligoclonal peripheral blood repertoires, thymic TRG and TRD repertoires appeared to be highly polyclonal with Gaussian CDR3 length distributions. Many TRG clonotypes were found to be shared between donors (up to roughly 6.9x10^3), whereas TRD repertoires were found to be essentially private (max about 120 shared). Because unexpected Vdelta2 sequences could lead to misinterpretation of bulk repertoire data, the authors recommended using highly purified populations and validating at the single-cell level. Even though sort purity was high, around 20% of thymic TRD sequences were Vdelta2 (and few were Vdelta3), which was not the case for the peripheral blood Vdelta1+ controls.

Comment on this clone: Its binding antigen is unknown. Base qualities were left out, and no much larger clone turns up one base away.

RNA extraction was carried out with the RNeasy mini kit, and reverse transcription was then done using Superscript III. CDR3 amplicons were generated by multiplex PCR with pooled V-gene forward primers and a constant-region reverse primer carrying Illumina adaptor overhangs. After gel purification, the amplicons were indexed with Nextera index primers over roughly 8 extra PCR cycles and then purified using AMPure XP beads. Sequencing of the libraries was done on an Illumina MiSeq using paired-end 250 bp reads, dual indexing and a roughly 20% PhiX spike-in. Regarding the original processing steps: Reads were quality checked with FastQC, and TRG read pairs were merged with ea-utils fastq-join. Sequences were annotated with IMGT/HighV-QUEST, keeping only productive sequences with unambiguous V-gene assignment; clonotypes were defined by identical CDR3 sequence. For downstream analysis, VDJtools 1.1.1, tcR 2.2.3, Treemap and vegan Shannon diversity in R 3.4.4 were used. The public reads were reprocessed by TCRdb using CATT, and rows of matching DNA were later combined. These V and J calls rely on TCRdb rather than the paper's analysis. In all, the sample holds 25,000 to 35,000 gamma-chain clones, and 15% to 25% of those were seen once. The ten largest make up under 2% of the sample.

Thymic samples were depleted of alphabeta T cells, then CD3+ TCRVdelta1+ TCRVdelta2- thymocytes were FACS-sorted. A purity of roughly 97% to 99.6% was achieved for sorted Vdelta1+ thymocytes. The thymic specimens were obtained from about eight paediatric patients who were undergoing corrective cardiac surgery and ranged in age from 5 days to 15 months. The thymic tissue was dispersed, and mononuclear cells were isolated using a Histopaque-1077 density gradient. For staining, the antibodies used were anti-TCRVdelta1 clone TS8.2, anti-TCRVdelta2 clone B6, anti-CD3 clone HIT3a and anti-TCRalphabeta clone IP26.

The chain uses TRGV3 and TRGJ1 or TRGJ2. The sequenced sample consisted of Vdelta1+ gamma-delta thymocytes from the thymus. In light of the paper, this sample's cell subset or site label describes: FACS-sorted CD3+ TCRalphabeta- TCRVdelta1+ TCRVdelta2- thymocytes. This TCR came from a boy under three years old who had congenital heart surgery. The nucleotides read TGTGCCACCTGGGACAGGCGATTTTATTATAAGAAACTCTTT. This encodes CATWDRRFYYKKLF.